This T cell receptor (beta chain) was retrieved from a study of cytomegalovirus exposure and HLA in healthy donors. Findings and limits, study-wide: While the bulk of TCR sequences proved rare, some public TCRs turned up in many donors. Presence/absence analyses assumed roughly uniform sequencing depth across donors. It was in a later analysis that TCR association rates were seen to vary by HLA locus, highest for DRB1 and lowest for HLA-C.

Researchers ran the PCR with 60 Vbeta and 13 Jbeta primers. Sequencing was performed with immunoSEQ multiplex PCR; in TCRdb, only in-frame clones are kept and a portion is missing. The sample has more than 95,000 clones; roughly 78% are singletons. V shed 7 bases and J 7 bases; nucleotides not matched to a gene: 8. Germline CDR1 reads SNHLY; CDR2 reads FYNNEI. The length of the CDR3 is 15 residues. In regard to this clone: As yet, its antigen is unknown.

The TCR sequence derives from a man aged 25 to 40 in good health and CMV-seropositive. The material sequenced was PBMCs. The chain links TRBV2 to TRBJ2-1; 12 positions match TRBD2. As DNA, the CDR3 is TGTGCCAGCACCATTCTAGCGGGAGGGGGTAATGAGCAGTTCTTC. This codes for CASTILAGGGNEQFF. Variable domain in full (rest from reference TRBV2 and TRBJ2-1): EPEVTQTPSHQVTQMGQEVILRCVPISNHLYFYWYRQILGQKVEFLVSFYNNEISEKSEIFDDQFSVERPDGSNFTLKIRSTKLEDSAMYFCASTILAGGGNEQFFGPGTRLTVL.